This T cell receptor (beta chain) is drawn from a study of T cells in tuberculosis. Study as a whole: T cells were selected with CD1B tetramers loaded with glucose monomycolate. A South African cohort included IGRA-negative adolescents, latently infected IGRA-positive adolescents and adults with active tuberculosis.

Regarding time point: new active TB diagnosis, blood taken before or within 7 days of starting treatment. Profiling relied on immunoSEQ multiplex PCR, and the TCRdb table lists in-frame clones only, not all of them. This sample has about 34,000 clones, with 93% found just once. Germline values: CDR1 MNHEY, CDR2 SVGAGI. The CDR3 totals 13 residues. V was cut by 11 bases and J by 0 bases, with 12 bases left in between. The TCR originated in an adult with tuberculosis. Source: PBMCs, taken at tuberculosis diagnosis. The chain links TRBV6-5 to TRBJ2-3; D possibly corresponds to TRBD2 (6 bases). This CDR3 is CAVGDSSTDTQYF. CDR3 sequence (DNA): TGTGCCGTTGGGGACTCTAGCACAGATACGCAGTATTTT.